Below are 9 T cell receptor beta chains sequenced from a single sample in a study of blood T cell repertoires in COVID-19. TCRdb keeps only in-frame clones here, not all; method: immunoSEQ multiplex PCR. The data contain hundreds of thousands of clones, approximately 89% of them seen just once; the ten biggest clones take up around a tenth. The sample comprised PBMCs or T cells enriched from blood (not recorded which). The source of these receptors is a woman between 40 and 50 years old who had recovered from COVID-19.

The V call is TRBV28, the J call TRBJ2-7; 7 nucleotides line up with TRBD1. The CDR3 has 17 residues. V dropped 5 bases and J dropped 0; count of bases not matched to a gene: 13. Germline V CDR1 and CDR2: MDHEN, SYDVKM. The chain's CDR3 is CASSTSNRGPSSYEQYF. The CDR3 DNA is TGTGCCAGCAGTACCTCAAACAGGGGCCCGAGCTCCTACGAGCAGTACTTC.

This chain joins TRBV11-2 and TRBJ1-2, with TRBD1 identical over 10 bases. CDR3 length: 15 residues. V dropped 5 bases and J dropped 7; count of bases not matched to a gene: 10. Germline assignment: CDR1 SGHAT and CDR2 FQNNGV. The CDR3 nucleotides read TGTGCCAGCAGCCCCCTGCGATGGACAGGGGGTGGCTACACCTTC. Protein product: CASSPLRWTGGGYTF.

The chain combines TRBV7-2 with TRBJ1-3; tentatively, D is TRBD1 (6 bases). The V and J ends lost 4 bases and 5 bases respectively, with 12 bases between them. Germline assignment: CDR1 SGHTA and CDR2 FQGNSA. This CDR3 region has 14 residues. The CDR3 sequence is CASSYRDTRNTIYF. In DNA, the CDR3 is TGTGCCAGCAGCTACCGGGACACAAGAAACACCATATATTTT.

This chain links TRBV2 with TRBJ2-2; tentative D call: TRBD2 (7 bases). Germline lookup yields CDR1 SNHLY and CDR2 FYNNEI. Trimming cost V 5 bases and J 5 bases, with 15 bases left between them. This CDR3 comprises 15 residues. CDR3 region: CASSPTGGGTGELFF. CDR3 in DNA: TGTGCCAGCAGTCCGACGGGGGGCGGGACCGGGGAGCTGTTTTTT.

V gene TRBV5-1 combines with J gene TRBJ2-2; D possibly corresponds to TRBD1 (6 bases). The CDR3 is 15 amino acids. V lost 4 bases and J lost 1, with 11 bases in between. The germline gives CDR1 SGHRS, CDR2 YFSETQ. CDR3 DNA: TGCGCCAGCAGCCTACACAGGGTGAACACCGGGGAGCTGTTTTTT. It is translated as CASSLHRVNTGELFF.

The J gene is TRBJ2-7, the V gene TRBV6-5; no firm D call. CDR1 and CDR2 (germline): MNHEY, SVGAGI. The CDR3 extends over 13 amino acids. The ends were cut back, 5 bases at V and 2 bases at J, with 10 bases in the middle. CDR3 nucleotide sequence: TGTGCCAGCAGTACGACTGCGCCCTACGAGCAGTACTTC. Translating gives CASSTTAPYEQYF.

In this sample, this clone turned up once. This chain links TRBV24-1 with TRBJ1-3, with a possible D match to TRBD1 (6 bases). Deletions cut 1 base from V and 0 bases from J, with 27 bases between. Germline CDR1 reads KGHDR; CDR2 reads SFDVKD. CDR3 length: 22 residues. The CDR3 DNA is TGTGCCACCAGTGATTTCGAGGACAGACCACGACGACTGACCGACTCTGGAAACACCATATATTTT. Its translation is CATSDFEDRPRRLTDSGNTIYF.

The chain recombines TRBV2 with TRBJ1-6, with D tentatively TRBD1 (6 bases). The germline V gene has CDR1 SNHLY and CDR2 FYNNEI. The CDR3 covers 15 residues. Trimming removed 3 bases at V and 7 bases at J, with 13 bases between. CDR3 DNA: TGTGCCAGCAGTGAGATGGGGGCGGGCAATTCACCCCTCCACTTT. Its protein product is CASSEMGAGNSPLHF.

The J gene is TRBJ2-1, the V gene TRBV19, with D unclear. The CDR3 has 13 residues. Germline CDR1 reads LNHDA; CDR2 reads SQIVND (reference sequence). Trimming removed 2 bases from V and 5 bases from J, with 7 bases in between. CDR3 bases: TGTGCCAGTAGTATAATCACAAACAATGAGCAGTTCTTC. Protein product: CASSIITNNEQFF.